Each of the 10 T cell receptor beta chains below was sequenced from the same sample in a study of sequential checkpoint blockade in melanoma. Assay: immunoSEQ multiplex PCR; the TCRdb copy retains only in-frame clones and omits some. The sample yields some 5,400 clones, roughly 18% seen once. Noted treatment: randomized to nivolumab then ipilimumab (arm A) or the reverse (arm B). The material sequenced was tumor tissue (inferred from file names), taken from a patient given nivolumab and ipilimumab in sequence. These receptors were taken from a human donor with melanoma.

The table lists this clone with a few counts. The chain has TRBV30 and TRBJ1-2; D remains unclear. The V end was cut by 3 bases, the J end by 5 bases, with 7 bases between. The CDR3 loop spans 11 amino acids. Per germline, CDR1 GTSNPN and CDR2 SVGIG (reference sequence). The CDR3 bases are TGTGCCTGGAGGGAGAGTTATGGCTACACCTTC. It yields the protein CAWRESYGYTF.

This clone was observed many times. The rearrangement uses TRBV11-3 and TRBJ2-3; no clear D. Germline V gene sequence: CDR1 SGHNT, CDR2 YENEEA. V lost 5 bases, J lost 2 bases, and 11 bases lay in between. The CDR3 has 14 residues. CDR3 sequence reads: CASSSRRFTDTQYF. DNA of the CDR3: TGTGCCAGCAGCAGCAGGCGATTCACAGATACGCAGTATTTT. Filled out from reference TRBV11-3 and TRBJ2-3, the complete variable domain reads EAGVVQSPRYKIIEKKQPVAFWCNPISGHNTLYWYLQNLGQGPELLIRYENEEAVDDSQLPKDRFSAERLKGVDSTLKIQPAELGDSAVYLCASSSRRFTDTQYFGPGTRLTVL.

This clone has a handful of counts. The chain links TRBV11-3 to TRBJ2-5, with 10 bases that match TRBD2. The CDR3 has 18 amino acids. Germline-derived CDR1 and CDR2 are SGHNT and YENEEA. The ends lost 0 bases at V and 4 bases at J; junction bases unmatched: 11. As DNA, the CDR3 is TGTGCCAGCAGCTTAGAGACGGTAGCGGGGGGTATAGGAGAGACCCAGTACTTC. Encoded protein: CASSLETVAGGIGETQYF.

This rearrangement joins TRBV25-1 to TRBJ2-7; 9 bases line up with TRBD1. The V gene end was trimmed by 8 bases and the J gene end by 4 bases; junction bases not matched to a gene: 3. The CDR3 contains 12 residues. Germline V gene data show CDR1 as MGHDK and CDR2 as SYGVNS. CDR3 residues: CASGDREYEQYF. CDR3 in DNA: TGTGCCAGCGGGGACAGGGAGTACGAGCAGTACTTC.

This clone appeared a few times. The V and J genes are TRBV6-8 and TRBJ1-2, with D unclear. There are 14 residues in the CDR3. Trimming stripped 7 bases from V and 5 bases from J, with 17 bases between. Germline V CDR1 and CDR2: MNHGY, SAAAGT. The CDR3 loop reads CASTLLEGSYGYTF. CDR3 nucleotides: TGTGCCAGCACTTTACTCGAAGGCAGTTATGGCTACACCTTC.

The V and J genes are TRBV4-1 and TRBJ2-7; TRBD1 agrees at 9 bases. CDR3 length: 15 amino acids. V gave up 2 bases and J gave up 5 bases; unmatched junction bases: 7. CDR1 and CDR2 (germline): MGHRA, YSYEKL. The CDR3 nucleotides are TGCGCCAGCAGCCAATACAACAGGGGGCTAGACGAGCAGTACTTC. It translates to CASSQYNRGLDEQYF.

The CDR3 region has the DNA TGTGCCAGCACTGGACAGACCTATGGCTACACCTTC. Residues: CASTGQTYGYTF. V gene TRBV19 combines with J gene TRBJ1-2; the D gene is possibly TRBD1 (6 bases). CDR1 LNHDA and CDR2 SQIVND come from the germline V gene (reference sequence). This CDR3 is 12 amino acids long. Trimming took off 9 bases at V and 4 bases at J, with 12 bases between the two ends.

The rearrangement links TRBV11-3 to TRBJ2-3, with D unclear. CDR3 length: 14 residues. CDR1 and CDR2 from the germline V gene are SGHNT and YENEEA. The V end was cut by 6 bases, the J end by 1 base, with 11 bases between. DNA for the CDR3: TGTGCCAGCAGTCTTAGCAGCGGCACAGATACGCAGTATTTT. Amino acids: CASSLSSGTDTQYF.

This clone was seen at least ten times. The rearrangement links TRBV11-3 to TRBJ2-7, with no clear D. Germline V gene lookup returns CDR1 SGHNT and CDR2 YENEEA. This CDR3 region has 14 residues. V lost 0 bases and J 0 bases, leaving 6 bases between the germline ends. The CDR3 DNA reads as TGTGCCAGCAGCTTAGAACGGAACTCCTACGAGCAGTACTTC. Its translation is CASSLERNSYEQYF.

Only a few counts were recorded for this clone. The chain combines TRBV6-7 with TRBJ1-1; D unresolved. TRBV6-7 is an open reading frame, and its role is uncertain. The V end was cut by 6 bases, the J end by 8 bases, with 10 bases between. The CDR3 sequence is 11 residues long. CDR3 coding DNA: TGTGCCAGCAGGTGGGGTCCCGAAGCTTTCTTT. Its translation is CASRWGPEAFF.